A single T cell receptor beta chain is shown here with its context. It has no known antigen specificity. One base away there is no much larger clone; base qualities are not given. Per the germline V gene, SGHNT is the CDR1 and YENEEA is the CDR2. Trimming costs V 5 bases and J 13 bases, and their ends lie 17 bases apart. From cysteine to phenylalanine, the CDR3 is 12 amino acids long. The kept DNA is CDR3 alone, 36 bases in frame from the first base. This entry comes from a study of T cells after yellow fever vaccination (dated by TCRdb to between 2018 and 2021). General notes on the study: The SMART-Seq v4 Ultra Low Input RNA kit was used to prepare libraries from fractions with low cell numbers. Blood samples were taken at several timepoints before and after primary and secondary immunization, and bulk PBMC replicates and cell subsets were isolated. Bulk TCR alpha and beta repertoires were sequenced longitudinally to track T-cell clones before and after primary and booster YFV17D yellow fever vaccination. Two healthy male donors, one aged 18 to 30 and one aged 30 to 40 years, made up the cohort. Overall study outcomes, separate from this receptor: Only two donors were included in the study, so the extent to which the findings can be generalized is limited. A small fraction of clonotypes showed up in both the CD4 and CD8 compartments, probably as a result of convergent recombination. Compared with the primary T-cell response, the secondary T-cell response was weaker but faster, peaking on day 5 rather than day 15. Computational filtering was required because FACS-sorted repertoires could contain abundant contaminating clonotypes from the bulk population. Most clones expanded after primary vaccination (almost 97% of CD4 and about 85% of CD8) were re-detected after the booster, suggesting that broad memory maintenance occurred.

The sample's treatment or condition label, in plain terms: live attenuated yellow fever vaccine strain. At every blood-draw timepoint, two biological replicates of bulk PBMCs were collected. PBMCs were isolated from peripheral blood using a standard Ficoll-Paque protocol. TriZol was used to extract RNA from bulk PBMCs, CD4 and CD8 fractions, and dextramer-positive and dextramer-negative fractions. For sequencing, an Illumina NovaSeq 6000 was employed. TCR cDNA was synthesized by 5'RACE template switching, which introduced a universal primer site and unique molecular identifiers. cDNA synthesis was primed from both the TCR alpha and TCR beta constant segments. Library amplification used two PCR steps, and the second PCR step added sample barcodes and sequencing adapters. Sequencing of the libraries was done on either Illumina HiSeq 2500 (2x100 bp) or NovaSeq (2x150 bp). For the original study's pipeline: Demultiplexing of reads and collapsing into UMI consensus sequences were performed with MIGEC, and V(D)J alignment was carried out with MiXCR. Vaccine-responding clonotypes were defined with edgeR using replicate PBMC samples, requiring FDR below 0.01 and a log2 fold change above 5 up to day 15. CD4 or CD8 identity was assigned to each bulk clonotype according to whether the clonotype was present at higher abundance in the sequenced CD4 repertoire or the sequenced CD8 repertoire. TCRdb reworked the public reads: Q25 trimming with fastp, MiXCR clone assembly, productive beta chains retained. One record per CDR3 amino acid sequence lists the most common genes and DNA. The V and J calls and clone size come from TCRdb's table, not from the authors' own analysis. The sample contains around 310,000 distinct CDR3 sequences, 3.5% to 4.5% of them found a single time. Roughly a fifth of the sample is taken by the ten largest.

This receptor was obtained from a man aged 18-30 years who received the YFV17D yellow fever vaccine. This specimen consisted of PBMCs, obtained 15 days after the yellow fever booster vaccination. The chain joins TRBV11-3 to TRBJ1-2; 5 matching bases give a weak D call of TRBD1. CDR3 reads: CASSADGRTRTF. The DNA reads as follows: TGTGCCAGCAGCGCTGACGGGAGGACACGCACCTTC.